This T cell receptor beta chain was obtained from a study of blood T cell repertoires in COVID-19. Overall study context: Material from acute and convalescent COVID-19 was sourced from the United States, Italy and Spain. PBMCs, B-cell-depleted T cells, or T cells were the source of the cDNA or gDNA that made up the material.

With 3 bases removed from V and 7 bases from J, the gap between germline ends came to 15 bases. Germline CDR1 reads MDHEN; CDR2 reads SYDVKM. The length of the CDR3 is 15 residues. The count of this clone is one. In the source study's methods: Amplification with reference gene primers provided the estimates of nucleated cell counts. Sequenced by immunoSEQ multiplex PCR; TCRdb stores in-frame clones only, minus some. Clone size and the V and J calls come from that table; the DNA yielded D and trimming. The data hold roughly 140,000 clones, with around 91% observed a single time. The clonotype comes from a woman in her thirties or forties with acute or convalescent COVID-19. This chain joins TRBV28 and TRBJ2-2; D may be TRBD2 (5 bases). Material for sequencing was peripheral blood. CDR3 in DNA: TGTGCCAGCAGTTTTTCGGGGAAGGAGATCGGGGAGCTGTTTTTT. It is translated as CASSFSGKEIGELFF.